This TCR beta chain was identified during a study of beta chain features in type 1 diabetes. This clone has a handful of counts. Germline V gene sequence: CDR1 SGHTA, CDR2 FQGTGA. The CDR3 loop spans 12 amino acids. The germline V and J ends were trimmed by 4 bases and 10 bases, with 11 bases remaining between them. The entirety of the isolated RNA underwent reverse transcription, so expressed TCRB transcripts were sequenced. Sequencing was performed with immunoSEQ multiplex PCR; in TCRdb, only in-frame clones are kept and a portion is missing. The sample consists of under 550,000 clones, about an eighth of them appearing once.

Sequencing was done on a sample of naive CD4+ T cells from blood. The sequence was obtained from a young woman in good health. The chain employs TRBV7-3 and TRBJ2-1; D is unclear. The CDR3 sequence: CASSSSLGEQFF. The CDR3 DNA is TGTGCCAGCAGCTCCTCGTTGGGGGAGCAGTTCTTC.